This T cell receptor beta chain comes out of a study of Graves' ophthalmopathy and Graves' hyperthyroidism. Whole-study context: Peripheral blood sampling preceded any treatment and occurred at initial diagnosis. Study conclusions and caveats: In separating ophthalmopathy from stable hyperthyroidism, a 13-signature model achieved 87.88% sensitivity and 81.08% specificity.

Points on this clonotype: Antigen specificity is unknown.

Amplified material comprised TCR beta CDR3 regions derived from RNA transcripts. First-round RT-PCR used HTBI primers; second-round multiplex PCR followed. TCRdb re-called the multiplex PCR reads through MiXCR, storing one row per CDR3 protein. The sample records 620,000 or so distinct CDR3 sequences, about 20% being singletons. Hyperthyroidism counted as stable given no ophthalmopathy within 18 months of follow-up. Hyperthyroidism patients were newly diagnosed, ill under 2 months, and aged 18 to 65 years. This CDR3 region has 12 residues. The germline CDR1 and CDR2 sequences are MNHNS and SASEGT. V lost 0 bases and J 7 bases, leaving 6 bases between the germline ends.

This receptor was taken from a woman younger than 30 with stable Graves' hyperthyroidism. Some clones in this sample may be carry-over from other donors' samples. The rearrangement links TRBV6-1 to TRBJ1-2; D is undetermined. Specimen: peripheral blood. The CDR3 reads CASSEAFRGYTF. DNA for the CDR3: TGTGCCAGCAGTGAAGCTTTTCGTGGCTACACCTTC.